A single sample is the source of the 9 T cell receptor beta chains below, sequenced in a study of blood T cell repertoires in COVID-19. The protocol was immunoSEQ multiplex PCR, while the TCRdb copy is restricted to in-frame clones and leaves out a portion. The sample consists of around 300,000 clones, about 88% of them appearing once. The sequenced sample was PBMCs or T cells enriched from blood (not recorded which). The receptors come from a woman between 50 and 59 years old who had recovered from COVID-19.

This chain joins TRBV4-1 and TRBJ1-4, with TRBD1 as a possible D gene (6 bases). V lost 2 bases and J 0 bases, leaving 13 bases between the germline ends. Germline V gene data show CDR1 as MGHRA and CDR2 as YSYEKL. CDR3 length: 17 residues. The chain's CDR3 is CASSQRGAGATNEKLFF. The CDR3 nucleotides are TGCGCCAGCAGCCAAAGGGGAGCAGGGGCAACTAATGAAAAACTGTTTTTT.

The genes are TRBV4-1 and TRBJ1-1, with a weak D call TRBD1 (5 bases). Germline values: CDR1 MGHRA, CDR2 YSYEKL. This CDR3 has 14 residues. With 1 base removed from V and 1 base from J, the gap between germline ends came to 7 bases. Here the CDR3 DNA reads TGCGCCAGCAGCCAAGCGGGGGAGAACACTGAAGCTTTCTTT. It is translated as CASSQAGENTEAFF.

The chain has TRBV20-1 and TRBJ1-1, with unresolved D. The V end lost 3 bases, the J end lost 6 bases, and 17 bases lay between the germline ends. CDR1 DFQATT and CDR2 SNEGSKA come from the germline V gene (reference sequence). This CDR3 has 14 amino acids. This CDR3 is CSASTAGFGAEAFF. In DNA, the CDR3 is TGCAGTGCTAGTACAGCGGGGTTCGGCGCTGAAGCTTTCTTT.

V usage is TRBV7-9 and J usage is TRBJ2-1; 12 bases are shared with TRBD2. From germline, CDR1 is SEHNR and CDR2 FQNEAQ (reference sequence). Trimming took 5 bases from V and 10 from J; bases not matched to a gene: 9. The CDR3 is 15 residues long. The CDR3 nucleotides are TGTGCCAGCAGCGCAAGACTAGCGGGAGTCAACGAGCAGTTCTTC. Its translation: CASSARLAGVNEQFF.

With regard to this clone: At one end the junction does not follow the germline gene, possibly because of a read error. The CDR3 sequence is CASTYEPGNTGELFF. DNA for the CDR3: TGTGCCAGCACTTACGAACCAGGGAACACCGGGGAGCTGTTTTTT. The chain carries TRBV6-2 or TRBV6-3 and TRBJ2-2; D is undetermined. Germline CDR1 and CDR2: MNHEY and SVGEGT. This CDR3 contains 15 residues.

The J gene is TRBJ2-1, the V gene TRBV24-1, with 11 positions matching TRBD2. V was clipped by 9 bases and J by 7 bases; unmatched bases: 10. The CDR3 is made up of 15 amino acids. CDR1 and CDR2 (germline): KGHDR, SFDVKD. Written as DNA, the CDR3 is TGTGCCACCGCGTTAGCGGGAGGGTCTGGGAATGAGCAGTTCTTC. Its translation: CATALAGGSGNEQFF.

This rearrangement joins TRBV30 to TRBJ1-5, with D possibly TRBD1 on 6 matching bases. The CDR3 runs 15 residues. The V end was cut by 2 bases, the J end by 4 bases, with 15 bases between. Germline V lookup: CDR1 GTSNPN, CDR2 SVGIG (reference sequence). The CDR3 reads CAWSSNRQVNQPQHF. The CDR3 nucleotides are TGTGCCTGGAGTTCGAACCGACAGGTTAATCAGCCCCAGCATTTT.

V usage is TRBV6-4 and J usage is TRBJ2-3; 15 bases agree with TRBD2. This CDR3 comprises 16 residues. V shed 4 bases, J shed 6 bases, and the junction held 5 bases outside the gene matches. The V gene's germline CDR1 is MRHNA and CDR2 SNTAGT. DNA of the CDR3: TGTGCCAGCAGTGTCGGGACTAGCGGGAGGATGGATACGCAGTATTTT. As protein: CASSVGTSGRMDTQYF.

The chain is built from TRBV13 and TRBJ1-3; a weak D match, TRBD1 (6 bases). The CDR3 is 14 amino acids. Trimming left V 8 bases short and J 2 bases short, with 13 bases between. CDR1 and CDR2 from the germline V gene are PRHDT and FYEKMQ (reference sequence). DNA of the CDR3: TGTGCCAGCCGGGGAGGGACAACTGGAAACACCATATATTTT. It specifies CASRGGTTGNTIYF. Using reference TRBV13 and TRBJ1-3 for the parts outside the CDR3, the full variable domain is AAGVIQSPRHLIKEKRETATLKCYPIPRHDTVYWYQQGPGQDPQFLISFYEKMQSDKGSIPDRFSAQQFSDYHSELNMSSLELGDSALYFCASRGGTTGNTIYFGEGSWLTVV.